This T cell receptor (beta chain) is drawn from a study of beta chain features in type 1 diabetes. CDR3 length: 12 amino acids. Trimming pared 5 bases from V and 1 base from J, leaving 5 bases between. The V gene's germline CDR1 is LNHDA and CDR2 SQIVND (reference sequence). Regarding this clone: Its target is not known.

Only one heparinised blood draw was taken per donor, and its volume averaged approximately 0.11 L. Isolation of CD4+ naive, central memory, regulatory and stem cell-like memory cells was achieved by sorting via CD45RO/CCR7/CD25/CD127/CD95/CD27. Study-wide results and caveats: A moderate, significant TCRB CDR3 shortening appeared in type 1 diabetes across four CD4+ subsets. A closer apparent resemblance between naive, central memory and Treg TCRB repertoires was seen in patients than in healthy donors.

Sequenced material consisted of expressed TCRB transcripts (all of the isolated RNA was reverse transcribed). The method was immunoSEQ multiplex PCR; TCRdb's version includes in-frame clones alone and lacks a portion of them. Here the sample spans about 140,000 clones, about a tenth being singletons. The J gene is TRBJ1-1, the V gene TRBV19, with unresolved D. This TCR came from a woman in her thirties or forties in good health. Material for sequencing was central memory CD4+ T cells from blood. CDR3 region: CASSLRNTEAFF. In nucleotides, the CDR3 is TGTGCCAGTAGTCTGCGGAACACTGAAGCTTTCTTT. Supplemented by reference TRBV19 and TRBJ1-1, the full variable domain reads DGGITQSPKYLFRKEGQNVTLSCEQNLNHDAMYWYRQDPGQGLRLIYYSQIVNDFQKGDIAEGYSVSREKKESFPLTVTSAQKNPTAFYLCASSLRNTEAFFGQGTRLTVV.